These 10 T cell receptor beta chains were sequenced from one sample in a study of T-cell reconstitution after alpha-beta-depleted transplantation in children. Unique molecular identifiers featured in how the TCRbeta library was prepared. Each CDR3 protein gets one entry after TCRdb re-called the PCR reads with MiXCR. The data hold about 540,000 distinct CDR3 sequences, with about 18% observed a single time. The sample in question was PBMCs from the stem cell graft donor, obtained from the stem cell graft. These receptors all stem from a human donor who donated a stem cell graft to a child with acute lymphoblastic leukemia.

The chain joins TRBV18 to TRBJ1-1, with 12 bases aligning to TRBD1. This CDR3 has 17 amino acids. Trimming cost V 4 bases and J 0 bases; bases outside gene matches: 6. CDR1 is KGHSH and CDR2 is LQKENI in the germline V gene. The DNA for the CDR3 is TGTGCCAGCTCACTGGGACAGGGGGCCCCCGTGAACACTGAAGCTTTCTTT. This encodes CASSLGQGAPVNTEAFF. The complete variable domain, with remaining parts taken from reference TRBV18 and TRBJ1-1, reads NAGVMQNPRHLVRRRGQEARLRCSPMKGHSHVYWYRQLPEEGLKFMVYLQKENIIDESGMPKERFSAEFPKEGPSILRIQQVVRGDSAAYFCASSLGQGAPVNTEAFFGQGTRLTVV.

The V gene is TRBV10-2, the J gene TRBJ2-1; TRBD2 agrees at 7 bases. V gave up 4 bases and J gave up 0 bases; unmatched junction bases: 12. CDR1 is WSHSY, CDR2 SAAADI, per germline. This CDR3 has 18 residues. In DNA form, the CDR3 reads TGCGCCAGCAGTGTTAAAATTAGCGGGCCGAGCTCCTACAATGAGCAGTTCTTC. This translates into CASSVKISGPSSYNEQFF.

The CDR3 DNA reads as TGCGCCAGCAGCCGAGCGGGACACAAGAACACTGAAGCTTTCTTT. Its translation is CASSRAGHKNTEAFF. The V gene is TRBV4-1, the J gene TRBJ1-1; perhaps TRBD1 as D (6 bases). Trimming took 4 bases from V and 1 from J, leaving 13 bases between them. Germline V gives CDR1 MGHRA, CDR2 YSYEKL. The CDR3 is 15 amino acids.

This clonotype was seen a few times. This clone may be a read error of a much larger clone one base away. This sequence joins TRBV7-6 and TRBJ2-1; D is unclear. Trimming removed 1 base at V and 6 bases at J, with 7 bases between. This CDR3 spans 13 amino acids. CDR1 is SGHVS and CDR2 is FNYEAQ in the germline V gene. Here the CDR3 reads CASSLGLFNEQFF. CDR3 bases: TGTGCCAGCAGCTTAGGACTGTTCAATGAGCAGTTCTTC. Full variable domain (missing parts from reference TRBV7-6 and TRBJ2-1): GAGVSQSPRYKVTKRGQDVALRCDPISGHVSLYWYRQALGQGPEFLTYFNYEAQQDKSGLPNDRFSAERPEGSISTLTIQRTEQRDSAMYRCASSLGLFNEQFFGPGTRLTVL.

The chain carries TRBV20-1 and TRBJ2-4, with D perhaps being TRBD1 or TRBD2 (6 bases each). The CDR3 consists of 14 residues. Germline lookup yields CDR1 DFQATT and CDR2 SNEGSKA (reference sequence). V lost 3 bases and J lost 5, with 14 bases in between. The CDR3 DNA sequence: TGCAGTGCTAGCGTGTCGGGGGCGCAAAACATTCAGTACTTC. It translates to CSASVSGAQNIQYF.

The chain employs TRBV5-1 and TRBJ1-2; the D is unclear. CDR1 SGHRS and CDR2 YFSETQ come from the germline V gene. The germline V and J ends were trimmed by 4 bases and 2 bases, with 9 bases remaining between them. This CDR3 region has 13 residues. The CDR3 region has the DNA TGCGCCAGCAGCCGAAGGTCCAACTATGGCTACACCTTC. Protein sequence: CASSRRSNYGYTF.

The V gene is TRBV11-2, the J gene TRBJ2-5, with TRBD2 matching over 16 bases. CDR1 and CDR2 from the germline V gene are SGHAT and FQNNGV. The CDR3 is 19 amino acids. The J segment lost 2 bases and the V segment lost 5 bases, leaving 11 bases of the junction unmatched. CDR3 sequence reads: CASSLRTGTSGRGQETQYF. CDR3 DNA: TGTGCCAGCAGCCTGCGGACCGGGACTAGCGGGAGGGGACAAGAGACCCAGTACTTC.

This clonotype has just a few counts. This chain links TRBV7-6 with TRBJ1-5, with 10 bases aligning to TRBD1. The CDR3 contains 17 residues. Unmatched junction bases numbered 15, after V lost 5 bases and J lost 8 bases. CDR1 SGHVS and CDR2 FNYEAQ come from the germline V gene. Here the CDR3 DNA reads TGTGCCAGCAGCCCAGATCCAGACAGGGGGCTTACGGAGCCCCAGCATTTT. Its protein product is CASSPDPDRGLTEPQHF.

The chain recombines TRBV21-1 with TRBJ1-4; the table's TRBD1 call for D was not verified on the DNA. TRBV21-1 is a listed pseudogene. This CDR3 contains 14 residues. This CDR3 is CASSSSTDNEKLFF. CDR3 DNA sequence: TGTGCCAGCAGTAGCTCGACAGATAATGAAAAACTGTTTTTT.

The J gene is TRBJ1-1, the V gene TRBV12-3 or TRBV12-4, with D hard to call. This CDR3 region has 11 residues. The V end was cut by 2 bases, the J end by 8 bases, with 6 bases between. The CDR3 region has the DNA TGTGCCAGCAGTTTAACGCTAGAAGCTTTCTTT. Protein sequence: CASSLTLEAFF.